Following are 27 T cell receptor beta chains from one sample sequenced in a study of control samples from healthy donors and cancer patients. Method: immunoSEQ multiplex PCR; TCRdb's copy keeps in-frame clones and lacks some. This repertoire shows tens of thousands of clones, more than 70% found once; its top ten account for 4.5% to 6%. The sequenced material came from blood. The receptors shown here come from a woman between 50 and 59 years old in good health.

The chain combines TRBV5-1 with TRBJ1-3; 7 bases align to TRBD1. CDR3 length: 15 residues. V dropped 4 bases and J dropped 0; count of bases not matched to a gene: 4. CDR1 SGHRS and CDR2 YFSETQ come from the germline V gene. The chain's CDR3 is CASSRTGTSGNTIYF. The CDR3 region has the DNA TGCGCCAGCAGCAGGACAGGAACCTCTGGAAACACCATATATTTT.

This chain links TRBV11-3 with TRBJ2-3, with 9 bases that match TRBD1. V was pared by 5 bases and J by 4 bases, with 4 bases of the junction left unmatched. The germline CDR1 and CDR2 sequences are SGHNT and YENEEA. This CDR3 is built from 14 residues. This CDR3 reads CASSRGQGSDTQYF. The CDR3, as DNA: TGTGCCAGCAGCCGCGGACAGGGGTCAGATACGCAGTATTTT. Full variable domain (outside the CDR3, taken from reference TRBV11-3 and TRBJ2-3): EAGVVQSPRYKIIEKKQPVAFWCNPISGHNTLYWYLQNLGQGPELLIRYENEEAVDDSQLPKDRFSAERLKGVDSTLKIQPAELGDSAVYLCASSRGQGSDTQYFGPGTRLTVL.

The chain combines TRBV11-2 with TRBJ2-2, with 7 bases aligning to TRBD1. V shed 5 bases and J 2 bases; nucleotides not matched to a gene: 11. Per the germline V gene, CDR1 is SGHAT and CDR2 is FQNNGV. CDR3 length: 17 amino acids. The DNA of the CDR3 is TGTGCCAGCAGCCTACACCGGGACAGCTTTAACACCGGGGAGCTGTTTTTT. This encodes CASSLHRDSFNTGELFF.

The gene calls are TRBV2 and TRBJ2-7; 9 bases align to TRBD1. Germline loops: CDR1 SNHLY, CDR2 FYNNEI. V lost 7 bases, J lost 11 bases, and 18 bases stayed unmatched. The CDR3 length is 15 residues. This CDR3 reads CASIQKVRDRVSKYF. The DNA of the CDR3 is TGTGCCAGCATTCAGAAGGTCCGGGACAGGGTGTCGAAGTACTTC.

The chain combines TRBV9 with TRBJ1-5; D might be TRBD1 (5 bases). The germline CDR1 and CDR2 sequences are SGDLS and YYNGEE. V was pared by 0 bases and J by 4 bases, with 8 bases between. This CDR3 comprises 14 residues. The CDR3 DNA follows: TGTGCCAGCAGCGTAGGACAGACAAATCAGCCCCAGCATTTT. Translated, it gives CASSVGQTNQPQHF.

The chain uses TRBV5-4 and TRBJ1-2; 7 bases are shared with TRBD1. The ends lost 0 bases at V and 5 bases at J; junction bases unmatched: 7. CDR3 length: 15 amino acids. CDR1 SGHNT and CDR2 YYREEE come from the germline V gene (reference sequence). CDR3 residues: CASSLALQQGYGYTF. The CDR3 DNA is TGTGCCAGCAGCTTGGCCCTCCAACAGGGGTATGGCTACACCTTC.

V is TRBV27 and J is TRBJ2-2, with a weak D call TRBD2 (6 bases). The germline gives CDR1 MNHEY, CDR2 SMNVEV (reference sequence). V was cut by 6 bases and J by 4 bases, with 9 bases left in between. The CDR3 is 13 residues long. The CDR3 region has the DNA TGTGCCAGCAGGATAGCGGCCACCGGGGAGCTGTTTTTT. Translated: CASRIAATGELFF.

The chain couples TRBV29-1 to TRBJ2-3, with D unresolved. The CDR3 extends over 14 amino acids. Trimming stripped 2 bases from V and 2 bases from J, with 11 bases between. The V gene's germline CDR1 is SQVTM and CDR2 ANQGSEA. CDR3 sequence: CSVEMRTHTDTQYF. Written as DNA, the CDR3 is TGCAGCGTTGAAATGAGGACCCACACAGATACGCAGTATTTT.

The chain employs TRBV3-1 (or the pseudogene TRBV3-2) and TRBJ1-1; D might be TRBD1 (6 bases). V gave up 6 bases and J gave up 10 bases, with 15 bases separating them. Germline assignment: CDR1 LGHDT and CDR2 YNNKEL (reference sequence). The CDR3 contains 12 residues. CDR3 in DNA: TGTGCCAGCAGACTAGAAGGGGGGCTAGCTTTCTTT. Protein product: CASRLEGGLAFF.

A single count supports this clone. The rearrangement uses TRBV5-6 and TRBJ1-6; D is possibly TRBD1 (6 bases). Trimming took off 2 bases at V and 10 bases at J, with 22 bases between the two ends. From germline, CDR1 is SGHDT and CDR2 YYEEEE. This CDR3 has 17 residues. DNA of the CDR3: TGTGCCAGCAGCTTAATACAGGGAGGGATCTCGAACTCACCCCTCCACTTT. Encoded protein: CASSLIQGGISNSPLHF.

The CDR3 DNA sequence: TGTGCCAGTAAAGCCACAGAGTGGGCCCGGGAGACCCAGTACTTC. It specifies CASKATEWARETQYF. V is TRBV19 and J is TRBJ2-5; D is uncertain. The V end lost 7 bases, the J end lost 5 bases, and 20 bases lay between the germline ends. In germline, CDR1 is LNHDA, CDR2 SQIVND (reference sequence). CDR3 length equals 15 residues. Together with reference TRBV19 and TRBJ2-5, the CDR3 gives the full variable domain: DGGITQSPKYLFRKEGQNVTLSCEQNLNHDAMYWYRQDPGQGLRLIYYSQIVNDFQKGDIAEGYSVSREKKESFPLTVTSAQKNPTAFYLCASKATEWARETQYFGPGTRLLVL.

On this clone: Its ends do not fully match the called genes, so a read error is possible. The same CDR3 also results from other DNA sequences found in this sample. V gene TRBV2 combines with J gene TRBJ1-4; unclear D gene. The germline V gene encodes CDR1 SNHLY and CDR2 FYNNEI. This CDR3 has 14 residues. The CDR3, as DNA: TGTGCCAGCCATGAAGGCCTGGGGTATGAAAAATTGTTTTTT. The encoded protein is CASHEGLGYEKLFF.

The CDR3 spells CASSPGQGNQPQHF. For the CDR3, the DNA is TGTGCCAGCTCACCCGGACAGGGCAATCAGCCCCAGCATTTT. The gene calls are TRBV18 and TRBJ1-5; 7 bases are shared with TRBD1. The CDR3 has 14 residues. Germline V gene sequence: CDR1 KGHSH, CDR2 LQKENI. The junction had 1 base not matched to a gene; V was cut back by 3 bases and J by 2 bases.

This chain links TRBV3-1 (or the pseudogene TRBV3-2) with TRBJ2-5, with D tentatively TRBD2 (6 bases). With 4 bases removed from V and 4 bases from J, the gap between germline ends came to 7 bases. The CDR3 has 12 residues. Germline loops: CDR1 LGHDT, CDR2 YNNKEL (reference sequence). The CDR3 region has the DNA TGTGCCAGCAGCCCAGCGGGAGAGACCCAGTACTTC. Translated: CASSPAGETQYF.

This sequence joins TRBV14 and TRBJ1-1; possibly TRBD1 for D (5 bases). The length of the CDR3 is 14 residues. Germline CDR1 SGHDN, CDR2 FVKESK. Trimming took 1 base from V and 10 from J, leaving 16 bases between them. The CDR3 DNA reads TGTGCCAGCAGCCAAGTCCCCGTCACAGGAGGAGCTTTCTTT. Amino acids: CASSQVPVTGGAFF. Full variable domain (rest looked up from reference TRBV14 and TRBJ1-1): EAGVTQFPSHSVIEKGQTVTLRCDPISGHDNLYWYRRVMGKEIKFLLHFVKESKQDESGMPNNRFLAERTGGTYSTLKVQPAELEDSGVYFCASSQVPVTGGAFFGQGTRLTVV.

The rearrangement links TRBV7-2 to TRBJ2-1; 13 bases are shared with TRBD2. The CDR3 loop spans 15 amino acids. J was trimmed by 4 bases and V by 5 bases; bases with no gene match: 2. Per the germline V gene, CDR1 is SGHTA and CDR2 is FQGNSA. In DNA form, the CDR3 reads TGTGCCAGCAGCCGGACTAGCGGGGGATACAATGAGCAGTTCTTC. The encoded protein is CASSRTSGGYNEQFF.

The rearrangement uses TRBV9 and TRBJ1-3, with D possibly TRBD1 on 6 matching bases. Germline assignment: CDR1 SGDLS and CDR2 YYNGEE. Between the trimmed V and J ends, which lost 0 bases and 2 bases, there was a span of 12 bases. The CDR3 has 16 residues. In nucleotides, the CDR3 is TGTGCCAGCAGCGTAGCTACAGGGACCGCTGGAAACACCATATATTTT. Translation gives CASSVATGTAGNTIYF.

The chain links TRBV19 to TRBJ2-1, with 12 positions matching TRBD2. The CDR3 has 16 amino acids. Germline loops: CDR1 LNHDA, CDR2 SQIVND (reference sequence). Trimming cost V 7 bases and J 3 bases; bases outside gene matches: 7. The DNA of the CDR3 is TGTGCCAGTAAGGAGACTAGCGGGGGATTCTACAATGAGCAGTTCTTC. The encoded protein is CASKETSGGFYNEQFF. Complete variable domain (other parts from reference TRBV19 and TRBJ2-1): DGGITQSPKYLFRKEGQNVTLSCEQNLNHDAMYWYRQDPGQGLRLIYYSQIVNDFQKGDIAEGYSVSREKKESFPLTVTSAQKNPTAFYLCASKETSGGFYNEQFFGPGTRLTVL.

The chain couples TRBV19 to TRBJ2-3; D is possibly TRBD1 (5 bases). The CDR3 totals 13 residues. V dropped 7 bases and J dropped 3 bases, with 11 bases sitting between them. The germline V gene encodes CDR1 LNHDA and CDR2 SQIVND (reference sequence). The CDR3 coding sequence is TGTGCCAGTATCCTGGCAGGGACAGATACGCAGTATTTT. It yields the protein CASILAGTDTQYF. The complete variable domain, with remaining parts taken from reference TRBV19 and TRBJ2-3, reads DGGITQSPKYLFRKEGQNVTLSCEQNLNHDAMYWYRQDPGQGLRLIYYSQIVNDFQKGDIAEGYSVSREKKESFPLTVTSAQKNPTAFYLCASILAGTDTQYFGPGTRLTVL.

DNA for the CDR3: TGTGCCAGCAGCACCGACAGGGGCACTGAAGCTTTCTTT. It is translated as CASSTDRGTEAFF. The chain links TRBV7-8 to TRBJ1-1; 8 nucleotides align to TRBD1. From germline, CDR1 is SGHVS and CDR2 FQNEAQ. The CDR3 sequence is 13 residues long. J gave up 4 bases and V 5 bases, and 3 bases lay outside the gene matches.

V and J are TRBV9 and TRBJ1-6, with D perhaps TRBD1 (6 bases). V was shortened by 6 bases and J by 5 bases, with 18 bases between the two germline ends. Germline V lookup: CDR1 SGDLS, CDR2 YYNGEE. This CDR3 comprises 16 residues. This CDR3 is CASTLTPGGDNSPLHF. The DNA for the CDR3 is TGTGCCAGCACCCTTACCCCGGGGGGCGATAATTCACCCCTCCACTTT.

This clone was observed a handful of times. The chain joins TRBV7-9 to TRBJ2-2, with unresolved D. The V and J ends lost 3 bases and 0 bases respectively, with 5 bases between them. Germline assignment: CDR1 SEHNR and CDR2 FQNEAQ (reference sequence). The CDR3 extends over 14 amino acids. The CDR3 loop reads CASSFRPNTGELFF. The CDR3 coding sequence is TGTGCCAGCAGCTTCCGTCCGAACACCGGGGAGCTGTTTTTT.

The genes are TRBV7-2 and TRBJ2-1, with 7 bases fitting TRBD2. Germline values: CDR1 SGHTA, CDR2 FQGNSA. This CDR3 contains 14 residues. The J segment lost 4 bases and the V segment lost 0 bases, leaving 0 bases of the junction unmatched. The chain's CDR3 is CASSLAGGYNEQFF. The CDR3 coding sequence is TGTGCCAGCAGCTTAGCGGGGGGGTACAATGAGCAGTTCTTC. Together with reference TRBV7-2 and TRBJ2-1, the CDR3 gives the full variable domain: GAGVSQSPSNKVTEKGKDVELRCDPISGHTALYWYRQSLGQGLEFLIYFQGNSAPDKSGLPSDRFSAERTGGSVSTLTIQRTQQEDSAVYLCASSLAGGYNEQFFGPGTRLTVL.

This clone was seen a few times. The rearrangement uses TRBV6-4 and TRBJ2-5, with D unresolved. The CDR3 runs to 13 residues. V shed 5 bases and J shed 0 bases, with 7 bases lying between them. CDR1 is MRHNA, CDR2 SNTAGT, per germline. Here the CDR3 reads CASSTEYQETQYF. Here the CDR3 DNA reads TGTGCCAGCAGTACAGAGTACCAAGAGACCCAGTACTTC.

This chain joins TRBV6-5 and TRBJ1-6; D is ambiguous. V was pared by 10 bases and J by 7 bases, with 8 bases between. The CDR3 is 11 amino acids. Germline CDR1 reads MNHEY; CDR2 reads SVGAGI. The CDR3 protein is CAIRGNSPLHF. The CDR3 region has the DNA TGTGCCATAAGAGGAAATTCACCCCTCCACTTT.

The CDR3 coding sequence is TGTGCCAGCAGTCCACGGACTAGCGGGGGACTCCTTGTTGGTACGCAGTATTTT. This translates into CASSPRTSGGLLVGTQYF. The rearrangement uses TRBV6-6 and TRBJ2-3; 13 bases are a match to TRBD2. The germline gives CDR1 MNHNY, CDR2 SVGAGI (reference sequence). V shed 5 bases and J 8 bases; nucleotides not matched to a gene: 16. This CDR3 is 18 amino acids long.

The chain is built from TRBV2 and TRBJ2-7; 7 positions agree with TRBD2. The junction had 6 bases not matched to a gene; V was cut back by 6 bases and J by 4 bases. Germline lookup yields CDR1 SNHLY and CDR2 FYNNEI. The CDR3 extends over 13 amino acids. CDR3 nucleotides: TGTGCCAGCAGGAGGGCGGGAGTTTACGAGCAGTACTTC. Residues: CASRRAGVYEQYF. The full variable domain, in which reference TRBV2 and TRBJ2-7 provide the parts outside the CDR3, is EPEVTQTPSHQVTQMGQEVILRCVPISNHLYFYWYRQILGQKVEFLVSFYNNEISEKSEIFDDQFSVERPDGSNFTLKIRSTKLEDSAMYFCASRRAGVYEQYFGPGTRLTVT.